This T cell receptor beta chain was recorded in a study of OX40 agonist ivuxolimab in advanced cancers. Regarding the research as a whole: Ivuxolimab, which targeted the costimulatory receptor OX40 (CD134), was an agonistic, fully human IgG2 monoclonal antibody. Intravenous ivuxolimab was administered to patients every 2 weeks at six dose levels: 0.01, 0.1, 0.3, 1.5, 3 and 10 mg/kg. Of the approximately 50 dose-escalation patients, hepatocellular carcinoma was present in about 20, melanoma in approximately 15, renal cell carcinoma in 9 and head and neck cancer in 9. In the dose-escalation cohort, roughly 80% of patients were male, and the mean age was approximately 60 years, with a range of about 23 to 90. Prior anti-PD-1, anti-PD-L1 or anti-CTLA-4 therapy was permitted, and less than 45% of dose-escalation patients had received checkpoint inhibitors. Three dose-escalation patients achieved partial responses, one with hepatocellular carcinoma and two with cutaneous melanoma. The point of sequencing TCRbeta in the periphery was to test whether ivuxolimab changed TCR sequence diversity and drove clonal T-cell expansion. The paper describes the monotherapy dose-escalation part (N of about 54 patients) of the phase I trial of ivuxolimab. Broader findings and caveats from the paper: Antigen specificity was not determined for the clonally expanded peripheral T cells. In partial responders in the 0.1-3.0 mg/kg groups, normalized peripheral clonal expansion was found to be among the lowest, especially among CD8+ T cells. At doses of 0.1 to 3.0 mg/kg, clonal expansion of both CD4+ and CD8+ T cells in blood was seen between baseline and week 6. After ivuxolimab, more expanded clones were found on average in CD8+ T cells than in CD4+ T cells. Low levels of normalized T-cell clonal expansion were also seen in some patients who did not respond.

The CDR3 sequence holds 13 residues, the cysteine and phenylalanine included. This entry keeps only the CDR3 DNA: 39 bases, framed from base 1. The germline ends are 10 bases apart after V is trimmed by 5 bases and J by 3 bases. Sequences SGHTA (CDR1) and FQGNSA (CDR2) are obtained from the germline V gene. The trial excluded patients who had a history of autoimmune disease or were on systemic immunosuppression. Peripheral blood for TCR sequencing was collected from all dose cohorts at baseline, on cycle 4 day 1, and on cycle 7 day 1. The samples were taken from a phase I, first-in-human, multicenter, open-label dose-escalation trial of ivuxolimab. Adults with locally advanced or metastatic head and neck squamous cell, hepatocellular, melanoma or renal cell carcinoma were enrolled in the trial. CD4+ and CD8+ T cells were sorted separately from peripheral blood before TCR sequencing. Of note for this clone: Its antigen has not been determined. Base quality data are lacking; no much larger clone is found one base away.

For sequencing of the TCRbeta CDR3 region, genomic DNA was extracted from the sorted cells. The immunoSEQ Assay was used for sequencing of TCRbeta CDR3 regions. The clones in this table, taken by TCRdb from immuneACCESS, are in-frame only. Not every clone is retained; where verified, under half of the shortfall comes from an unresolved V gene, and the cause of the rest is unknown. This sample is represented by about 58,000 clones; over 80% of them were singletons. Approximately 3.1% of the sample lies in the top ten. The chain is assembled from TRBV7-2 and TRBJ2-5; TRBD1 is a possible D gene, resting on 5 matching bases. Sequencing was performed on CD4+ or CD8+ T cells sorted from blood, taken in a trial of the OX40 agonist ivuxolimab. The sequence derives from an adult with an advanced solid tumor such as melanoma, head and neck, liver or kidney cancer. Here the CDR3 is given as CASSLSREETQYF. The nucleotide sequence is TGTGCCAGCAGCCTAAGCAGGGAAGAGACCCAGTACTTC.